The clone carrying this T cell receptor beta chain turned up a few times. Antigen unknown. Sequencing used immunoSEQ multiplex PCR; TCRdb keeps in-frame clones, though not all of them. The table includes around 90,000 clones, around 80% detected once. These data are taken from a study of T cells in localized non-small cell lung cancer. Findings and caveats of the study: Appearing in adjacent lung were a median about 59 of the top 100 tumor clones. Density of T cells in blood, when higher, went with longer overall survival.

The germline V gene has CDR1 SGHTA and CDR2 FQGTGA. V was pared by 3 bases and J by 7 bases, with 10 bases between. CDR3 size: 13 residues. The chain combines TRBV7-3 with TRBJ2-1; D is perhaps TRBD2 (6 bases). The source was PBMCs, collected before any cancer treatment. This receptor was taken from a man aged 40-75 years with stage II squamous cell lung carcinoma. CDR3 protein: CASSLEGLNEQFF. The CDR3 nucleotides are TGTGCCAGCAGCTTGGAGGGTCTAAATGAGCAGTTCTTC.